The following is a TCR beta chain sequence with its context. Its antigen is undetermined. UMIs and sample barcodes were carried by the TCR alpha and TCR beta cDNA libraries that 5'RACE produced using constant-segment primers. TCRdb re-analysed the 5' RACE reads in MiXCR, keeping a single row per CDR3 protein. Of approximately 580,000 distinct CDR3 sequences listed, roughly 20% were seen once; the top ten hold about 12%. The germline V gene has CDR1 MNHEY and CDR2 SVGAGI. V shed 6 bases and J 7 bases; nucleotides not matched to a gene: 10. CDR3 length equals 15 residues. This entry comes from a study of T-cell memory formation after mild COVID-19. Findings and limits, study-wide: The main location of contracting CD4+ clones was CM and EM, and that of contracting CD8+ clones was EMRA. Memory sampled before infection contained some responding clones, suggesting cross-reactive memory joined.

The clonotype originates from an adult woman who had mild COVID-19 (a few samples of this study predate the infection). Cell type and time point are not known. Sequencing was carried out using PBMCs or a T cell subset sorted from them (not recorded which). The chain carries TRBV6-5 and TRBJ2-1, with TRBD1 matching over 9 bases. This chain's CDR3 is CASSKPGQGSNEQFF. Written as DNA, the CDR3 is TGTGCCAGCAGCAAACCGGGACAGGGATCGAATGAGCAGTTCTTC.